A single T cell receptor beta chain is shown here with its context. Its target is not known. This sample is drawn from a study of T cell responses to AZD1222 COVID-19 vaccine. CDR1 and CDR2 (germline): SGHTA, FQGTGA. V was shortened by 3 bases and J by 4 bases, with 12 bases between the two germline ends. The CDR3 extends over 14 amino acids. Points from the study as a whole: Breadth and depth of Spike-specific TCRs rose after two AZD1222 doses. Donors were mostly white British, more females; clonal diversity possibly underestimated. Vaccine-associated CD4 TCRs spanned spike, dominant at 160-218 and 743-854. At baseline, just five or six AZD1222 recipients tested seropositive.

TCRdb keeps only in-frame clones here, not all; method: immunoSEQ multiplex PCR. Among 100,000 to 150,000 clones listed, roughly 88% were seen once. This clonotype originated in an adult who received the AZD1222 COVID-19 vaccine. The chain couples TRBV7-3 to TRBJ1-1; D is possibly TRBD1 (5 bases). The sample here was peripheral blood, taken 28 days after the second AZD1222 dose. CDR3 nucleotide sequence: TGTGCCAGCAGCTTCACAGGCATGGGCACTGAAGCTTTCTTT. This gives the protein CASSFTGMGTEAFF. The whole variable domain, remainder taken from reference TRBV7-3 and TRBJ1-1, is GAGVSQTPSNKVTEKGKYVELRCDPISGHTALYWYRQSLGQGPEFLIYFQGTGAADDSGLPNDRFFAVRPEGSVSTLKIQRTERGDSAVYLCASSFTGMGTEAFFGQGTRLTVV.